A selection of T cell receptor beta chains follows, all from one sample in a study of shared clonotypes between healthy human individuals. Assay used: immunoSEQ multiplex PCR; TCRdb lists only in-frame clones, some missing. The sample gives 450,000 to 500,000 clones, roughly 80% of which show up once; 10% to 15% is in the top ten. The material sequenced was PBMCs. The receptors shown here come from a woman aged 40 to 50 in good health. Some clones in this sample may be carry-over from other donors' samples. Both conserved end residues are part of each CDR3. The order of the fields is CDR3 protein, CDR3 DNA, clone size, J gene, V gene, D gene. A D gene is named only where the DNA matches it firmly. Expanded clones are given a class, and other clones once, few, many or no size at all.

CAGSTGAYEQYF,TGTGCCGGATCGACAGGAGCCTACGAGCAGTACTTC,NA,TRBJ2-7,TRBV7-9,NA
CASSLGGTSGSDEQFF,TGTGCCAGCAGCTTAGGCGGGACTAGCGGGAGTGATGAGCAGTTCTTC,NA,TRBJ2-1,TRBV13,TRBD2
CASSGQTGLDEQYF,TGTGCCAGCAGTGGACAAACAGGGTTAGACGAGCAGTACTTC,NA,TRBJ2-7,TRBV25-1,NA
CASSATVGLAEVNEQFF,TGTGCCAGCAGCGCCACCGTGGGACTAGCGGAGGTAAATGAGCAGTTCTTC,few,TRBJ2-1,TRBV7-9,TRBD2
CASSLGIRGPATQYF,TGTGCCAGCAGCTTAGGTATCAGGGGGCCAGCGACCCAGTACTTC,NA,TRBJ2-5,TRBV7-2,TRBD1
CASTQSAGANVLTF,TGTGCCAGCACTCAAAGTGCTGGGGCCAACGTCCTGACTTTC,NA,TRBJ2-6,TRBV6-1,NA
CASRGLVTYEQYF,TGTGCCAGCAGGGGACTTGTTACCTACGAGCAGTACTTC,NA,TRBJ2-7,TRBV6-5,NA
CASTSRAYTEAFF,TGTGCCAGTACCTCCAGGGCCTACACTGAAGCTTTCTTT,NA,TRBJ1-1,TRBV19,NA
CSVSRYASPNTEAFF,TGCAGCGTTAGCCGTTATGCTTCCCCAAACACTGAAGCTTTCTTT,NA,TRBJ1-1,TRBV29-1,NA
CASSLGAAGTGEQYF,TGCGCCAGCAGCTTGGGGGCAGCGGGAACCGGCGAGCAGTACTTC,NA,TRBJ2-7,TRBV5-1,TRBD2
CSAYNARSGTF,TGCAGTGCTTATAATGCGAGGAGCGGAACCTTC,few,TRBJ1-2,TRBV20-1,NA
CASSEGATSGNTIYF,TGTGCCAGCTCCGAGGGGGCTACCTCTGGAAACACCATATATTTT,NA,TRBJ1-3,TRBV18,TRBD1
CASSLLSSGYNEQFF,TGCGCCAGCAGCTTGTTGTCTAGCGGTTACAATGAGCAGTTCTTC,NA,TRBJ2-1,TRBV5-1,TRBD2
CAISESAGTGVTEAFF,TGTGCCATCAGTGAGTCGGCCGGGACAGGGGTTACTGAAGCTTTCTTT,NA,TRBJ1-1,TRBV10-3,TRBD1
CAISLAGGQNNEQFF,TGTGCCATCAGTTTGGCCGGCGGACAGAACAATGAGCAGTTCTTC,NA,TRBJ2-1,TRBV10-3,NA
CASSSPGQGETQYF,TGTGCCAGCAGTTCCCCTGGACAAGGGGAGACCCAGTACTTC,NA,TRBJ2-5,TRBV28,NA
CASSSGLAGVRAYNEQFF,TGTGCCAGCAGCTCGGGACTAGCGGGAGTGAGGGCCTACAATGAGCAGTTCTTC,NA,TRBJ2-1,TRBV11-3,TRBD2
CASSGAYGKLFF,TGTGCCAGCAGTGGGGCGTATGGAAAACTGTTTTTT,NA,TRBJ1-4,TRBV2,NA
CASSGQGAGAYEQYF,TGTGCCAGCAGCGGGCAAGGTGCGGGTGCCTACGAGCAGTACTTC,NA,TRBJ2-7,TRBV7-9,NA
CASSSRSNQPQHF,TGTGCCAGCAGCTCCCGTTCAAATCAGCCCCAGCATTTT,NA,TRBJ1-5,TRBV7-2,NA
CASSFDRFSYEQYF,TGTGCCAGCAGCTTTGACAGGTTTTCCTACGAGCAGTACTTC,once,TRBJ2-7,TRBV7-8,NA
CSVGQGARGTGELFF,TGCAGCGTGGGACAGGGGGCTCGAGGCACCGGGGAGCTGTTTTTT,few,TRBJ2-2,TRBV29-1,TRBD1
CSVEGPGWKNTEAFF,TGCAGCGTTGAAGGGCCTGGGTGGAAGAACACTGAAGCTTTCTTT,NA,TRBJ1-1,TRBV29-1,NA
CASSVAGTSAYEQYF,TGTGCCAGCAGCGTGGCCGGGACTAGCGCTTACGAGCAGTACTTC,NA,TRBJ2-7,TRBV9,TRBD2
CASSLGTSGTSGRDNEQFF,TGTGCCAGCAGCTTAGGGACCTCCGGGACTAGCGGGAGGGACAATGAGCAGTTCTTC,once,TRBJ2-1,TRBV7-9,TRBD2
CASSRYRGPNSNQPQHF,TGTGCCAGCAGTCGCTACAGGGGCCCTAATAGCAATCAGCCCCAGCATTTT,NA,TRBJ1-5,TRBV28,TRBD1
CASSRGTDQPQHF,TGTGCCAGCAGCCGTGGGACCGATCAGCCCCAGCATTTT,few,TRBJ1-5,TRBV7-9,NA
CASSQDKTGGGADTQYF,TGTGCCAGCAGCCAAGATAAGACAGGGGGAGGGGCAGATACGCAGTATTTT,NA,TRBJ2-3,TRBV14,TRBD1
CASSSYSGRTGELFF,TGTGCCAGCAGTTCCTATAGCGGGAGGACCGGGGAGCTGTTTTTT,NA,TRBJ2-2,TRBV27,TRBD2
CASSSSGSVSKTQYF,TGTGCCAGCAGTTCTAGCGGGAGTGTGTCAAAGACCCAGTACTTC,NA,TRBJ2-5,TRBV28,TRBD2